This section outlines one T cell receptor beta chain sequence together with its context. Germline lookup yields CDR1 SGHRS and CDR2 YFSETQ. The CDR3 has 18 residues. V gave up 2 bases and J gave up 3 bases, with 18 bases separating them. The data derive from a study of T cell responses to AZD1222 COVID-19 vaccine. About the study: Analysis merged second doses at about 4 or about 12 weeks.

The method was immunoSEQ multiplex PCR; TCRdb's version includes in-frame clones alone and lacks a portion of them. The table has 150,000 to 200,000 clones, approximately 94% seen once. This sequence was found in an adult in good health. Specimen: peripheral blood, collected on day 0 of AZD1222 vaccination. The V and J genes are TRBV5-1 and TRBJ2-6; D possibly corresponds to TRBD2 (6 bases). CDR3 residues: CASSFKTAGGIGANVLTF. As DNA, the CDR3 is TGCGCCAGCAGCTTCAAGACGGCTGGGGGGATTGGGGCCAACGTCCTGACTTTC.